One sample yielded the 9 T cell receptor beta chains listed below, sequenced in a study of blood T cells in healthy people across ages. A second PCR, run for roughly 7 to 11 cycles, used a sample-barcoded 5' primer plus a J-beta primer mix. TCRdb fed the 5' RACE reads into MiXCR, producing one record per CDR3 protein. Here the sample spans some 730,000 distinct CDR3 sequences, 20% to 25% being singletons. Sequences were obtained from blood. The source of these receptors is an older man in good health.

On this clonotype: Without the conserved terminal phenylalanine or tryptophan, this CDR3 likely stems from a read error. V and J are TRBV23-1 and TRBJ2-5; TRBD1 is a possible D gene (5 bases). TRBV23-1 is filed as an ORF, its function uncertain. V was trimmed by 0 bases and J by 11 bases, leaving 19 bases between them. The CDR3 sequence is 15 residues long. The CDR3 DNA reads TGCGCCAGCAGTCAATCGCTGACAGTTTCCTATGAGCAGTACGTC. This encodes CASSQSLTVSYEQYV.

The chain links TRBV12-3 or TRBV12-4 to TRBJ2-5, with D possibly TRBD2 on 5 matching bases. The V gene lost 3 bases and the J gene lost 5 bases, with 10 bases spanning the gap. The CDR3 totals 13 residues. CDR3 DNA sequence: TGTGCCAGCAGTTTTGGAGGCTACGAGACCCAGTACTTC. It translates to CASSFGGYETQYF.

This clonotype has just a few counts. V usage is TRBV12-3 or TRBV12-4 and J usage is TRBJ2-1, with D possibly called TRBD1 or TRBD2 (5 bases each). Trimming left V 3 bases short and J 5 bases short, with 11 bases between. The CDR3 contains 14 residues. CDR3 nucleotide sequence: TGTGCCAGCAGTTTCGGGGCGCTCCACAATGAGCAGTTCTTC. Its translation is CASSFGALHNEQFF.

This sequence joins TRBV19 and TRBJ2-7; 8 nucleotides align to TRBD1. Germline V gene data show CDR1 as LNHDA and CDR2 as SQIVND (reference sequence). This CDR3 contains 16 residues. The trim removed 5 bases at V and 2 bases at J, leaving 11 bases unmatched. CDR3 in amino acids: CASSVRTRDRTYEQYF. The CDR3 nucleotides are TGTGCCAGTAGTGTACGGACCCGGGACAGGACCTACGAGCAGTACTTC.

A few counts support this clonotype. This chain links TRBV28 with TRBJ2-5; TRBD2 agrees at 8 bases. The germline V gene has CDR1 MDHEN and CDR2 SYDVKM. The CDR3 extends over 16 amino acids. V was pared by 3 bases and J by 4 bases, with 10 bases of the junction left unmatched. The CDR3 DNA is TGTGCCAGCAGTTTTTCCGGTAGCGGGAACTCAGAGACCCAGTACTTC. This sequence encodes CASSFSGSGNSETQYF.

The chain carries TRBV20-1 and TRBJ1-3; TRBD1 might be the D (5 bases). This CDR3 comprises 14 residues. Trimming left V 0 bases short and J 9 bases short, with 15 bases between. Germline V gives CDR1 DFQATT, CDR2 SNEGSKA (reference sequence). In DNA, the CDR3 is TGCAGTGCTAGAGATTGGGGGTCGGCGGGCACCATATATTTT. Protein: CSARDWGSAGTIYF.

This clonotype was detected only a few times. The J gene is TRBJ1-1, the V gene TRBV7-9, with D uncertain. The ends were cut back, 8 bases at V and 0 bases at J, with 7 bases in the middle. CDR1 and CDR2 (germline): SEHNR, FQNEAQ (reference sequence). The CDR3 is 12 residues long. The chain's CDR3 is CASVRMNTEAFF. The CDR3 DNA reads as TGTGCCAGCGTCCGGATGAACACTGAAGCTTTCTTT.

Only a few counts were recorded for this clonotype. This sequence joins TRBV11-2 and TRBJ2-3; D is unresolved. This CDR3 spans 13 amino acids. Germline CDR1 reads SGHAT; CDR2 reads FQNNGV. Trimming stripped 7 bases from V and 2 bases from J, with 10 bases between. CDR3 DNA sequence: TGTGCCAGCAACAAGGGTACCACAGATACGCAGTATTTT. Its protein product is CASNKGTTDTQYF.

This clonotype appeared a single time. V gene TRBV3-1 combines with J gene TRBJ2-1; 9 nucleotides agree with TRBD2. Germline V lookup: CDR1 LGHDT, CDR2 YNNKEL (reference sequence). Unmatched junction bases numbered 6, after V lost 1 base and J lost 5 bases. The CDR3 has 16 residues. The chain's CDR3 is CASSQVWSSGDNEQFF. The CDR3 DNA reads as TGTGCCAGCAGCCAAGTTTGGTCTAGCGGGGACAATGAGCAGTTCTTC.